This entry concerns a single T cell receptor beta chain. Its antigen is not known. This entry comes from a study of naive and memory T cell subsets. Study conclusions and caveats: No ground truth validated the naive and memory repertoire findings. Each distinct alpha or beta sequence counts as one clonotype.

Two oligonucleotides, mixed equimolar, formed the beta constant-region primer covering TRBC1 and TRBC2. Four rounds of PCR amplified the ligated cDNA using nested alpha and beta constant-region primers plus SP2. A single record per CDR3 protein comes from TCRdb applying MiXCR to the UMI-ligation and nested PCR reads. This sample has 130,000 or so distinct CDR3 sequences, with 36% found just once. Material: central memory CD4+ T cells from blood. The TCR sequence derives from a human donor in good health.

CDR3 coding DNA: TGTGCCAGCAGCGCACTAGCGGCCAACACAGATACGCAGTATTTT. It yields the protein CASSALAANTDTQYF. The chain employs TRBV9 and TRBJ2-3; 8 nucleotides line up with TRBD2. The junction had 5 bases not matched to a gene; V was cut back by 3 bases and J by 2 bases. The germline V gene encodes CDR1 SGDLS and CDR2 YYNGEE. This CDR3 is 15 amino acids long.